This is a list of T cell receptor beta chains from one sample in a study of shared clonotypes between healthy human individuals. The repertoire was sequenced with immunoSEQ multiplex PCR; TCRdb's copy has only in-frame clones and lacks some. Here the sample spans some 380,000 clones, roughly 96% being singletons. Sequenced input: memory CD8+ T cells sorted from blood. These receptors were collected from a man in his thirties or forties in good health. Both conserved end residues are part of each CDR3. A D gene is named only where the DNA matches it firmly. Clone size is given for some rows only: seen once, a few or many times, or a class if the clone is expanded.

TRBD1 | TRBJ1-2 | TRBV6-1 | NA | TGTGCCAGCACTGAAGGGGGCTACTATGGCTACACCTTC | CASTEGGYYGYTF
NA | TRBJ1-2 | TRBV5-1 | once | TGCGCCAGCAGCGAGGCGGCGGCTAACTATGGCTACACCTTC | CASSEAAANYGYTF
NA | TRBJ2-1 | TRBV18 | NA | TGTGCCAGCTCACCCATGCCTGACCTCCGCGGTGAGCAGTTCTTC | CASSPMPDLRGEQFF
NA | TRBJ2-3 | TRBV5-1 | NA | TGCGCCAGCAGCTTGGAAGCGCGGACCCTAAGCACAGATACGCAGTATTTT | CASSLEARTLSTDTQYF
NA | TRBJ1-3 | TRBV6-5 | NA | TGTGCCAGCAGACCTGACAGGACCTCTGGAAACACCATATATTTT | CASRPDRTSGNTIYF
NA | TRBJ1-2 | TRBV11-2 | NA | TGTGCCAGCAGCTTAGCATTCCGGAGGACAGAAGCCTATGGCTACACCTTC | CASSLAFRRTEAYGYTF
TRBD1 | TRBJ2-2 | TRBV28 | NA | TGTGCCAGCAGGAGACCAGGGGGCCCCGGGGAGCTGTTTTTT | CASRRPGGPGELFF
TRBD1 | TRBJ1-1 | TRBV11-2 | NA | TGTGCCAGCAGCTTTGACAGGGACACTGAAGCTTTCTTT | CASSFDRDTEAFF
NA | TRBJ1-6 | TRBV7-9 | NA | TGTGCCAGCAGCCCTACCGGGACGCCGAATTCACCCCTCCACTTT | CASSPTGTPNSPLHF
NA | TRBJ2-7 | TRBV28 | NA | TGTGCCAGCAGTCCCTCACGCCGGACCAACGAGCAGTACTTC | CASSPSRRTNEQYF
TRBD1 | TRBJ1-5 | TRBV6-1 | NA | TGTGCCAGCAGTGACGACAGGGAGGGCCAGCCCCAGCATTTT | CASSDDREGQPQHF
TRBD1 | TRBJ1-3 | TRBV28 | NA | TGTGCCAGCATGCTAGACAGGGTTCCGGCTGGAAACACCATATATTTT | CASMLDRVPAGNTIYF
NA | TRBJ1-1 | TRBV25-1 | NA | TGTGCCATCACTGGGCCGCCAGGAAGGGCTTTCTTT | CAITGPPGRAFF
TRBD2 | TRBJ2-1 | TRBV15 | NA | TGTGCCACCAGCAGAGATTGGGAGGGACTAGCGGGAAAGAATGAGCAGTTCTTC | CATSRDWEGLAGKNEQFF
NA | TRBJ2-6 | TRBV28 | NA | TGTGCCAGCAGTTTATTGTCGAGGGGTGGGGCCAACGTCCTGACTTTC | CASSLLSRGGANVLTF
NA | TRBJ2-2 | TRBV25-1 | once | TGTGCCAGCAGAGGAGAACCCCTCACCGGGGAGCTGTTTTTT | CASRGEPLTGELFF
TRBD2 | TRBJ2-1 | TRBV29-1 | NA | TGCAGCGTCAAGGGACTAGCGGGGATCAATGAGCAGTTCTTC | CSVKGLAGINEQFF
TRBD1 | TRBJ1-1 | TRBV5-1 | NA | TGCGCCAGCAGGGAAGGGGGCCTGAACACTGAAGCTTTCTTT | CASREGGLNTEAFF
NA | TRBJ1-3 | TRBV19 | NA | TGTGCCAGTAGTCTCAGGGGAAACACCATATATTTT | CASSLRGNTIYF
TRBD1 | TRBJ1-4 | TRBV6-5 | NA | TGTGCCAGCAGCAGGGGGAATGAAAAACTGTTTTTT | CASSRGNEKLFF
NA | TRBJ1-6 | TRBV27 | NA | TGTGCCAGCAGTTTATTTAGTGAGAGTGATTCACCCCTCCACTTT | CASSLFSESDSPLHF
NA | TRBJ2-5 | TRBV28 | NA | TGTGCCAGCAGTCCCCGAGAGGTGGACCCGAGACAAGAGACCCAGTACTTC | CASSPREVDPRQETQYF
NA | TRBJ2-7 | TRBV28 | NA | TGTGCCAGCAGTGTCCGGGACGTCGGTTGGTACGAGCAGTACTTC | CASSVRDVGWYEQYF
TRBD2 | TRBJ2-4 | TRBV28 | NA | TGTGCCAGCAGTGTCCCACTAGCGGGAGGGCCCGGGGCCAAAAACATTCAGTACTTC | CASSVPLAGGPGAKNIQYF
TRBD1 | TRBJ1-6 | TRBV10-3 | NA | TGTGCCATCAGTACGGGACAGCATAATTCACCCCTCCACTTT | CAISTGQHNSPLHF
TRBD2 | TRBJ2-2 | TRBV7-9 | NA | TGTGCCAGCACCAAACCGGGACTAGGGAACACCGGGGAGCTGTTTTTT | CASTKPGLGNTGELFF
NA | TRBJ2-1 | TRBV29-1 | NA | TGCAGCGTTGGGAGACCGAACAATGAGCAGTTCTTC | CSVGRPNNEQFF
TRBD2 | TRBJ2-5 | TRBV5-1 | NA | TGCGCCAGCAGCTTCCGGACTAGTTCGGAGACCCAGTACTTC | CASSFRTSSETQYF
NA | TRBJ1-1 | TRBV9 | NA | TGTGCCAGCAGCGTAGGGGGTCAGGGGATGGGGATGAACACTGAAGCTTTCTTT | CASSVGGQGMGMNTEAFF
NA | TRBJ2-2 | TRBV28 | NA | TGTGCCAGCAGTTTTGGCGGCGGGGAGCTGTTTTTT | CASSFGGGELFF
NA | TRBJ2-2 | TRBV19 | NA | TGTGCCAGTAGTATCGGGTTTAACACCGGGGAGCTGTTTTTT | CASSIGFNTGELFF
TRBD2 | TRBJ2-2 | TRBV29-1 | NA | TGCAGCGTTGTGGTAGCGGGAGCTCCCGGGGAGCTGTTTTTT | CSVVVAGAPGELFF
NA | TRBJ2-7 | TRBV29-1 | NA | TGCAGCGTTGAGCGGTCCGGGCAGGGTGACTACGAGCAGTACTTC | CSVERSGQGDYEQYF
NA | TRBJ1-5 | TRBV19 | NA | TGTGCCACGAGACAGGTCGGAGGTCAGCCCCAGCATTTT | CATRQVGGQPQHF
NA | TRBJ2-4 | TRBV6-1 | NA | TGTGCCAGCACTTCCGTTGTAGCCAAAAACATTCAGTACTTC | CASTSVVAKNIQYF
NA | TRBJ2-2 | TRBV7-3 | NA | TGTGCCAGCAGCTCGGGCCCGAAGGGCGGGGAGCTGTTTTTT | CASSSGPKGGELFF
TRBD1 | TRBJ2-7 | TRBV29-1 | once | TGCAGCGTCTTACGGGACAGCTCCTACGAGCAGTACTTC | CSVLRDSSYEQYF
NA | TRBJ2-2 | TRBV9 | NA | TGTGCCAGCAGCGTAGGACAGAACACCGGGGAGCTGTTTTTT | CASSVGQNTGELFF
NA | TRBJ2-1 | TRBV4-1 | NA | TGCGCCAGCAGCCCAACCGGTGATGAGCAGTTCTTC | CASSPTGDEQFF
TRBD1 | TRBJ1-5 | TRBV15 | NA | TGTGCCACCAGCAGAACCACAGGGGAACAGCCCCAGCATTTT | CATSRTTGEQPQHF
NA | TRBJ2-7 | TRBV10-3 | few | TGTGCCATCAGTGACGCCTACGAGCAGTACTTC | CAISDAYEQYF
TRBD2 | TRBJ2-7 | TRBV7-2 | NA | TGTGCCAGCGAGGGTCTCGGACTAGCCGGATCCTACGAGCAGTACTTC | CASEGLGLAGSYEQYF
NA | TRBJ2-3 | TRBV5-1 | NA | TGCGCCAGCAGCTGGGACTTGGGCACAGATACGCAGTATTTT | CASSWDLGTDTQYF
TRBD2 | TRBJ2-2 | TRBV5-8 | NA | TGTGCCAGCAGCTTGCTAGCGGGAGGGCCTCGTGACGGGGAGCTGTTTTTT | CASSLLAGGPRDGELFF
TRBD1 | TRBJ2-3 | TRBV19 | NA | TGTGCCAGTAGTATTGGGACAGGGGGCGGCACAGATACGCAGTATTTT | CASSIGTGGGTDTQYF
NA | TRBJ2-7 | TRBV7-8 | NA | TGTGCCAGCAGCGGCAGAGACCCCTCTTTACACGAGCAGTACTTC | CASSGRDPSLHEQYF
TRBD2 | TRBJ2-3 | TRBV13 | few | TGTGCCAGCAGCTTAGGGACTAGCGGCACAGATACGCAGTATTTT | CASSLGTSGTDTQYF
TRBD2 | TRBJ2-1 | TRBV9 | once | TGTGCCAGCAGCGCCGCCCGGACTAGTATTGAGCAGTTCTTC | CASSAARTSIEQFF
TRBD1 | TRBJ1-2 | TRBV28 | NA | TGTGCCAGCAGTCGGACAGGGGGCAACTATGGCTACACCTTC | CASSRTGGNYGYTF
NA | TRBJ2-1 | TRBV10-3 | NA | TGTGCCATCAGTGAGCCCCCGACATATTACAATGAGCAGTTCTTC | CAISEPPTYYNEQFF
NA | TRBJ1-2 | TRBV9 | NA | TGTGCCAGCAGCGTAGGGTTTGGGGACTCTGGCTACACCTTC | CASSVGFGDSGYTF
NA | TRBJ2-7 | TRBV9 | once | TGTGCCAGCAGCGGTGGGGGTGGCTGGTTCTACGAGCAGTACTTC | CASSGGGGWFYEQYF
NA | TRBJ1-1 | TRBV4-1 | NA | TGCGCCAGCACTACGGGGGGGTTTAAGAACACTGAAGCTTTCTTT | CASTTGGFKNTEAFF
NA | TRBJ1-4 | TRBV28 | NA | TGTGCCAGCAGTCCCAACACAGGAGGTAATGAAAAACTGTTTTTT | CASSPNTGGNEKLFF
NA | TRBJ2-4 | TRBV18 | NA | TGTGCCAGCTCACTCCTCGAGGGAGCCAAAAACATTCAGTACTTC | CASSLLEGAKNIQYF